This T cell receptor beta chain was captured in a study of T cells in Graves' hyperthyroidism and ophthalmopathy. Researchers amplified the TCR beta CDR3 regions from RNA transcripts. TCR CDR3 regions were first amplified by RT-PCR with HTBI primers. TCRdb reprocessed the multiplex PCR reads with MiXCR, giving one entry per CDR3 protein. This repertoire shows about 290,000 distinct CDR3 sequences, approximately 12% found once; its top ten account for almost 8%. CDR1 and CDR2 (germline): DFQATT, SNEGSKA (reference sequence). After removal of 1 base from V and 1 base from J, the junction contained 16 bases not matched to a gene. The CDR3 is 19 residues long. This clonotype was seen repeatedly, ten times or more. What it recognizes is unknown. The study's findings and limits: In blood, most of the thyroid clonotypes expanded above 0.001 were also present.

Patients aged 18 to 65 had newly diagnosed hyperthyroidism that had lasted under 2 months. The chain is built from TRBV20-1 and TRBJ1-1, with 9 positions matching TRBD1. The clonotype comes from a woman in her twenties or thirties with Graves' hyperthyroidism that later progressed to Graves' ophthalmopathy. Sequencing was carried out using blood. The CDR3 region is CSARVLVIGQGRTNTEAFF. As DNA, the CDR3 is TGCAGTGCTAGAGTGTTGGTGATCGGACAGGGGAGAACGAACACTGAAGCTTTCTTT.